This T cell receptor beta chain was identified during a study of blood T cell repertoires in COVID-19. In the original analysis: Scientists estimated how many nucleated cells there were by amplifying reference gene primers. Measured with immunoSEQ multiplex PCR; TCRdb has only the in-frame clones, and not every one. V and J calls and clone size come straight from that table; D and trimming were deduced from the DNA. The sample lists 100,000 to 150,000 clones, approximately 90% occurring once. V was clipped by 3 bases and J by 9 bases; unmatched bases: 8. CDR3 length equals 14 residues. Germline V CDR1 and CDR2: SGHVS, FNYEAQ.

Sequenced material: peripheral blood. V is TRBV7-6 and J is TRBJ2-1; 7 bases are shared with TRBD2. This TCR came from a woman of 80 years or more with acute or convalescent COVID-19. The DNA of the CDR3 is TGTGCCAGCAGCTTCGGACTAGTGGAGGTTGAGCAGTTCTTC. Translated, it gives CASSFGLVEVEQFF.